The entry that follows covers one TCR beta chain sequence. The CDR3 contains 13 residues. Trimming at V came to 10 bases and at J to 3 bases, leaving 4 bases not matched to a gene. Germline V gene sequence: CDR1 ENHRY, CDR2 SYGVKD. Produced via immunoSEQ multiplex PCR; TCRdb's table is partial and in-frame only. The sample gives more than 2,000,000 clones, around 94% of which show up once; around 0.14% is in the top ten. This sample is drawn from a study of shared clonotypes between healthy human individuals. Across the study: Donor ages ranged 18 to 49 years: a couple of women, a few men.

The TCR originated in a young man in good health. V and J are TRBV10-3 and TRBJ2-3, with 10 positions matching TRBD1. The sample consisted of naive CD4+ T cells sorted from blood. Regarding subset: CD45RA+ positively selected. The CDR3 DNA reads as TGTGCCACCCGGACAGGGGGGACAGATACGCAGTATTTT. Its protein product is CATRTGGTDTQYF.